This T cell receptor (beta chain) was profiled in a study of blood T cell repertoires in COVID-19. Study information: Samples taken during acute and convalescent COVID-19 were collected in the United States, Italy and Spain.

This CDR3 is 13 amino acids long. CDR1 and CDR2 (germline): SGHRS, YFSETQ. V lost 4 bases to trimming and J lost 5 bases; unmatched junction nucleotides: 4. It was during active infection that Seattle patients were enrolled and then longitudinally followed. In the original workflow: Estimated nucleated cell counts came from reference gene primer amplification. Sequenced by immunoSEQ multiplex PCR; TCRdb stores in-frame clones only, minus some. V, J and clone size are taken as reported in that table, and D and trimming were inferred from the DNA itself. The table has tens of thousands of clones, under 90% seen once.

The sequence was obtained from a man aged 55 to 70 with COVID-19, enrolled during active disease. The V and J genes are TRBV5-1 and TRBJ2-5; 8 positions agree with TRBD1. Material: peripheral blood. Here the CDR3 reads CASSTTGVETQYF. CDR3 DNA: TGCGCCAGCAGCACGACAGGGGTGGAGACCCAGTACTTC.